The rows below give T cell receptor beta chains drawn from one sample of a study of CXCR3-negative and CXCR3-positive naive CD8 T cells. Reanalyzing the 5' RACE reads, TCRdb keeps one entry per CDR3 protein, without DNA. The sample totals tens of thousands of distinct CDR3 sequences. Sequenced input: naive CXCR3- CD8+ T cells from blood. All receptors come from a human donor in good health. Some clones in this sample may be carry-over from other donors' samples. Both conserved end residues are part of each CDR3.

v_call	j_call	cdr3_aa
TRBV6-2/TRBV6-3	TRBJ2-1	CASSPRQGSYNEQFF
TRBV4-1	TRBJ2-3	CASSQDPGGVPDTQYF
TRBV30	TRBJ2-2	CAWIPNHGELFF
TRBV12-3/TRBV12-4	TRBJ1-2	CASSLGAVTGYTF
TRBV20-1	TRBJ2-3	CSAGSSSDTQYF
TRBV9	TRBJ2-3	CASILLSSGGTDTQYF
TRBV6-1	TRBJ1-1	CASRDLMNTEAFF
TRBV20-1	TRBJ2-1	CSASAPSYNEQFF
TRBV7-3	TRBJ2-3	CASSLVAGAADTQYF
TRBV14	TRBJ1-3	CASGRVSSGNTIYF
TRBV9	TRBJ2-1	CASSPSGTDYNEQFF
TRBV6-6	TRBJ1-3	CASSYSGSGNTIYF
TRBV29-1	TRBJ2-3	CSVEEVAGGPTDTQYF
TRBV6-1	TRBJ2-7	CASSPRYEQYF
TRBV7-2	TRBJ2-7	CASSNRIYEQYF
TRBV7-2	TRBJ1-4	CASSFSRDEKLFF
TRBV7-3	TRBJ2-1	CASSLVFGGPYNEQFF
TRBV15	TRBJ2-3	CATSRDQSASTDTQYF